This TCR beta chain was captured in a study of low-dose radiotherapy and immunotherapy resistance in tumors. The wider study: Each fraction for Cohort 1 was 0.5 Gy, given every 2 weeks, and the total came to 6.5 Gy. Over 26 weeks, cohort 2 got 1 Gy every two weeks, reaching 13 Gy. Aspirin was taken orally by patients at 300 mg daily for four cycles from cycle 1 day 1.

With TRAV- and TRBV-specific primers, first-strand cDNA was made, covering the alpha and beta chains. The TCRs were subjected to amplification over approximately 20 PCR cycles employing a constant-region primer in conjunction with a V-primer adapter. TCRdb re-analysed the reads in MiXCR, keeping a single row per CDR3 protein. The table lists more than 85,000 distinct CDR3 sequences, under 9.5% of them singletons. This clonotype came up many times. The sample's time point: before trial treatment. The presence of advanced solid tumors lacking tumor-infiltrating lymphocytes characterized eligible patients. CDR1 SGHDT and CDR2 YYEEEE come from the germline V gene. V was clipped by 1 base and J by 6 bases; unmatched bases: 2. This CDR3 has 14 amino acids.

This TCR was recovered from a male donor with prostate cancer. The rearrangement joins TRBV5-6 to TRBJ1-5, with 9 bases fitting TRBD1. The sequences come from PBMCs, collected before treatment. The CDR3 DNA follows: TGTGCCAGCAGCTTGTGGGACAGGGTTCAGCCCCAGCATTTT. Encoded protein: CASSLWDRVQPQHF.